This TCR beta chain was observed in a study of response to subunit inactivated influenza vaccine. Study-level points and caveats: Authors suggested seasonal influenza vaccinations each recruit few new T cells.

TCRdb fed the RT-PCR reads into MiXCR, producing one record per CDR3 protein. This sample has 560,000 or so distinct CDR3 sequences; roughly 8.2% occur once, and the top ten carry 10% to 15%. This clonotype was picked up many times. Its antigen is currently unknown. Trimming pared 11 bases from V and 4 bases from J, leaving 18 bases between. The CDR3 is 13 amino acids. Germline V CDR1 and CDR2: KGHSH, LQKENI. V usage is TRBV18 and J usage is TRBJ2-7, with D tentatively TRBD2 (6 bases). This clonotype was obtained from a man aged 50 to 69 who received an inactivated influenza vaccine. The specimen comprised PBMCs from blood, sampled less than 25 months after vaccination. The CDR3 sequence: CASDAGTPYEQYF. The CDR3 bases are TGTGCCTCTGATGCCGGGACTCCTTACGAGCAGTACTTC.